The 26 T cell receptor beta chains below all came from one sample that was sequenced in a study of cytomegalovirus exposure and HLA in healthy donors. PCR was performed using 60 Vbeta and 13 Jbeta primers. This table comes from immunoSEQ multiplex PCR, and its TCRdb copy is limited to in-frame clones, with some not included. Of approximately 42,000 clones detected, over 70% appear once; the ten largest clones hold under 3%. Sequenced sample: PBMCs. The receptors stem from a middle-aged man in good health and CMV-seronegative.

This clone was seen once. This rearrangement joins TRBV11-2 to TRBJ2-2; 9 bases agree with TRBD2. Germline V CDR1 and CDR2: SGHAT, FQNNGV. The CDR3 runs to 20 residues. The trim removed 0 bases at V and 5 bases at J, leaving 16 bases unmatched. The CDR3 region is CASSLDAPVFLAGKTGELFF. CDR3 coding DNA: TGTGCCAGCAGCTTAGATGCTCCGGTTTTTCTAGCGGGAAAGACCGGGGAGCTGTTTTTT.

The genes are TRBV29-1 and TRBJ1-1; D perhaps matches TRBD1 (6 bases). Trimming removed 7 bases from V and 6 bases from J, with 15 bases in between. Germline V gene sequence: CDR1 SQVTM, CDR2 ANQGSEA. CDR3 length equals 12 residues. CDR3 region: CSGGKGTPEAFF. The CDR3, as DNA: TGCAGCGGAGGTAAAGGGACACCTGAAGCTTTCTTT.

CDR3 in amino acids: CASGVAGGEKLFF. CDR3 bases: TGTGCCAGCGGCGTGGCAGGGGGGGAAAAACTGTTTTTT. The chain combines TRBV6-1 with TRBJ1-4; 7 bases map to TRBD1. Germline V lookup: CDR1 MNHNS, CDR2 SASEGT. CDR3 length: 13 residues. Trimming at V came to 8 bases and at J to 8 bases, leaving 8 bases not matched to a gene.

CDR3 protein: CASSLTPAGGQETQYF. Written as DNA, the CDR3 is TGCGCCAGCAGCTTGACTCCCGCGGGAGGCCAAGAGACCCAGTACTTC. The chain links TRBV5-1 to TRBJ2-5, with TRBD2 matching 8 bases. The CDR3 runs 16 residues. Losses at the gene ends were 1 base for V and 1 base for J; bases not matched to a gene: 6. Germline V CDR1 and CDR2: SGHRS, YFSETQ.

Comments on this clone: The same CDR3 arises from other DNA sequences in this sample as well. The chain uses TRBV10-3 and TRBJ2-1; D possibly corresponds to TRBD2 (6 bases). The CDR3 totals 15 residues. The V end lost 0 bases, the J end lost 0 bases, and 6 bases lay between the germline ends. Germline CDR1 reads ENHRY; CDR2 reads SYGVKD. The CDR3 nucleotides are TGTGCCATCAGTGAGTCGGGGGGCTCCTACAATGAGCAGTTCTTC. Translated, it gives CAISESGGSYNEQFF.

This chain links TRBV2 with TRBJ1-6, with TRBD1 matching over 10 bases. Germline CDR1 reads SNHLY; CDR2 reads FYNNEI. V was clipped by 5 bases and J by 11 bases; unmatched bases: 9. The CDR3 covers 15 residues. Here the CDR3 reads CASSIRDRGFTPLHF. CDR3 bases: TGTGCCAGCAGTATCCGGGACAGGGGTTTTACACCCCTCCACTTT.

The chain recombines TRBV10-3 with TRBJ2-5; 15 nucleotides line up with TRBD2. Germline CDR1 ENHRY, CDR2 SYGVKD. After removal of 7 bases from V and 5 bases from J, the junction contained 5 bases not matched to a gene. The CDR3 loop spans 15 amino acids. The CDR3 DNA follows: TGTGCCATCACCCGCGGACTAGCGGGAGGGGAGACCCAGTACTTC. Amino acids: CAITRGLAGGETQYF.

The rearrangement joins TRBV21-1 to TRBJ1-6; the tabulated D call, TRBD1, remains unverified against the DNA. TRBV21-1 is flagged as a pseudogene. CDR3 size: 15 residues. The CDR3 DNA reads as TGTGCCAGCAGCCTTGCATCCAGCTATAATTCACCCCTCCACTTT. Its protein is CASSLASSYNSPLHF.

This chain joins TRBV12-5 and TRBJ2-4, with 11 positions matching TRBD2. CDR1 and CDR2 (germline): LGHNT, FRNRAP. V was pared by 6 bases and J by 11 bases, with 9 bases of the junction left unmatched. The CDR3 has 14 residues. The CDR3 DNA reads TGTGCTAGTGGACCTAGCGGGGGGTGGGGACTTCAGTACTTC. Protein sequence: CASGPSGGWGLQYF.

The J gene is TRBJ2-1, the V gene TRBV19, with a possible D match to TRBD1 (8 bases). Trimming removed 5 bases at V and 7 bases at J, with 18 bases between. The CDR3 covers 15 residues. CDR1 is LNHDA and CDR2 is SQIVND in the germline V gene (reference sequence). The DNA of the CDR3 is TGTGCCAGTAGTTACAGGGGGGGGGAGCGGAATGAGCAGTTCTTC. Amino acid sequence: CASSYRGGERNEQFF.

Notes on this clone: A junction boundary mismatches the germline segment, possibly from a read error. The chain recombines TRBV7-9 with TRBJ2-1, with D possibly being TRBD2 (5 bases). CDR3 length: 17 residues. Germline-derived CDR1 and CDR2 are SEHNR and FQNEAQ (reference sequence). The chain's CDR3 is CSSSPPRVATAYNEQFF. The DNA for the CDR3 is TGTTCCAGCAGCCCCCCCCGGGTAGCGACCGCCTACAATGAGCAGTTCTTC.

The V gene is TRBV7-2, the J gene TRBJ2-5; a possible D gene is TRBD2 (7 bases). The CDR3 is made up of 16 amino acids. The V gene lost 5 bases and the J gene lost 1 base, with 17 bases spanning the gap. The germline V gene has CDR1 SGHTA and CDR2 FQGNSA. The CDR3 nucleotides are TGTGCCAGCAGCAGGGGGGCGGGAGTGATCCAAGAGACCCAGTACTTC. This codes for CASSRGAGVIQETQYF.

A note on this clone: Sequence at one end of the junction differs from germline and may be a read error. The chain recombines TRBV7-9 with TRBJ1-2, with 9 bases fitting TRBD1. CDR1 is SEHNR and CDR2 is FQNEAQ in the germline V gene (reference sequence). This CDR3 comprises 13 residues. In DNA form, the CDR3 reads TGTTCCAGCAGCTCAAGGGACAGGGATGGCTACACCTTC. Translation gives CSSSSRDRDGYTF.

The chain couples TRBV7-3 to TRBJ2-2, with 8 bases aligning to TRBD2. V lost 5 bases, J lost 3 bases, and 8 bases stayed unmatched. The CDR3 spans 16 residues. Germline V gene sequence: CDR1 SGHTA, CDR2 FQGTGA. The chain's CDR3 is CASSPRLALDTGELFF. CDR3 DNA: TGTGCCAGCAGCCCCCGACTAGCGCTAGACACCGGGGAGCTGTTTTTT.

For the CDR3, the DNA is TGTGCCAGTACCTCGACAGGGTTTGGCTACACCTTC. Residues: CASTSTGFGYTF. The chain links TRBV19 to TRBJ1-2, with 7 bases matching TRBD1. This CDR3 is built from 12 residues. CDR1 is LNHDA and CDR2 is SQIVND in the germline V gene (reference sequence). Trimming at V came to 7 bases and at J to 7 bases, leaving 6 bases not matched to a gene.

CDR3 sequence (DNA): TGTGCCTGGAGTGGGAGTGACTACGAGCAGTACTTC. Its translation: CAWSGSDYEQYF. The chain uses TRBV30 and TRBJ2-7; D remains unclear. Trimming shortened V by 1 base and J by 3 bases, and 7 bases separated the two germline ends. This CDR3 is 12 amino acids long. Germline CDR1 GTSNPN, CDR2 SVGIG (reference sequence).

In this sample, this clone turned up a few times. This rearrangement joins TRBV4-3 to TRBJ1-2; possible D gene TRBD1, 5 bases. This CDR3 region has 16 residues. V was clipped by 0 bases and J by 7 bases, with 18 bases between them. Germline assignment: CDR1 LGHNA and CDR2 YSLEER. The CDR3 is CASSQDGEGYYSGYTF. CDR3 bases: TGCGCCAGCAGCCAAGACGGGGAGGGGTATTATAGTGGCTACACCTTC.

This rearrangement joins TRBV2 to TRBJ1-6; perhaps TRBD1 as D (5 bases). The CDR3 spans 15 residues. V dropped 1 base and J dropped 10 bases, with 14 bases sitting between them. From germline, CDR1 is SNHLY and CDR2 FYNNEI. CDR3 protein: CASSEGSGVRSPLHF. The CDR3 DNA reads TGTGCCAGCAGTGAAGGATCGGGGGTAAGATCACCCCTCCACTTT. Together with reference TRBV2 and TRBJ1-6, the CDR3 gives the full variable domain: EPEVTQTPSHQVTQMGQEVILRCVPISNHLYFYWYRQILGQKVEFLVSFYNNEISEKSEIFDDQFSVERPDGSNFTLKIRSTKLEDSAMYFCASSEGSGVRSPLHFGNGTRLTVT.

This clone was seen once. V usage is TRBV29-1 and J usage is TRBJ1-2, with 10 positions matching TRBD1. Germline CDR1 and CDR2: SQVTM and ANQGSEA. Trimming removed 7 bases from V and 8 bases from J; junction bases left unmatched: 13. The CDR3 runs 14 residues. The CDR3 DNA reads TGCAGCGCCGATGATGTGACAGGGGGCGTGGGCTACACCTTC. Translating gives CSADDVTGGVGYTF.

The chain joins TRBV19 to TRBJ2-2; 8 bases fit TRBD1. V lost 9 bases and J lost 4; bases outside the gene matches: 7. The CDR3 contains 14 residues. The germline V gene encodes CDR1 LNHDA and CDR2 SQIVND (reference sequence). DNA of the CDR3: TGTGCCAGCTTGGACAGGGCGGCCACCGGGGAGCTGTTTTTT. It translates to CASLDRAATGELFF.

This chain uses TRBV18 with TRBJ2-5, with 12 nucleotides matching TRBD2. The DNA end is a closer match to TRBJ2-7, so the J assignment may be wrong. The germline CDR1 and CDR2 sequences are KGHSH and LQKENI. The CDR3 has 14 amino acids. The CDR3 DNA reads as TGTGCCAGCTCAACGACTAGCGGGAGTTTCGAGCAGTACTTC. It is translated as CASSTTSGSFEQYF.

This chain links TRBV7-3 with TRBJ2-1, with D possibly matching TRBD2 (5 bases). The CDR3 totals 11 residues. CDR1 SGHTA and CDR2 FQGTGA come from the germline V gene. Trimming stripped 4 bases from V and 15 bases from J, with 13 bases between. CDR3 amino acids: CASSSDRRMFF. As DNA, the CDR3 is TGTGCCAGCAGCTCCGATCGGAGGATGTTCTTC. Variable domain in full (rest from reference TRBV7-3 and TRBJ2-1): GAGVSQTPSNKVTEKGKYVELRCDPISGHTALYWYRQSLGQGPEFLIYFQGTGAADDSGLPNDRFFAVRPEGSVSTLKIQRTERGDSAVYLCASSSDRRMFFGPGTRLTVL.

The chain couples TRBV6-5 to TRBJ1-3; possible D gene TRBD1, 6 bases. The CDR3 runs 15 residues. Trimming removed 0 bases at V and 3 bases at J, with 9 bases between. CDR1 is MNHEY, CDR2 SVGAGI, per germline. DNA for the CDR3: TGTGCCAGCAGTTACTCTCGGACAGTTGGAAACACCATATATTTT. It encodes CASSYSRTVGNTIYF.

This clone was recorded only once. The gene calls are TRBV7-2 and TRBJ1-2; maybe TRBD1 (5 bases). Per germline, CDR1 SGHTA and CDR2 FQGNSA. Trimming cost V 5 bases and J 8 bases, with 15 bases left between them. The CDR3 spans 13 residues. This chain's CDR3 is CASSRQRDGGYTF. The DNA for the CDR3 is TGTGCCAGCAGCCGACAGCGGGATGGGGGCTACACCTTC.

The chain has TRBV28 and TRBJ2-1; D is possibly TRBD1 (6 bases). Trimming pared 3 bases from V and 1 base from J, leaving 13 bases between. CDR1 and CDR2 from the germline V gene are MDHEN and SYDVKM. CDR3 length: 16 amino acids. This CDR3 reads CASSLLGRGSYNEQFF. In DNA, the CDR3 is TGTGCCAGCAGTTTGCTTGGCAGGGGTTCCTACAATGAGCAGTTCTTC.

The gene calls are TRBV5-1 and TRBJ1-4; 7 bases map to TRBD1. The CDR3 covers 14 residues. After removal of 4 bases from V and 3 bases from J, the junction contained 3 bases not matched to a gene. The germline V gene encodes CDR1 SGHRS and CDR2 YFSETQ. CDR3 in amino acids: CASSTGQSNEKLFF. The CDR3 bases are TGCGCCAGCAGCACGGGACAGTCTAATGAAAAACTGTTTTTT.